This passage covers 22 T cell receptor beta chains from one sample sequenced in a study of blood T cell repertoires in COVID-19. The table came from immunoSEQ multiplex PCR; TCRdb's copy has only in-frame clones and leaves some out. The sample contains 35,000 to 40,000 clones, more than 65% of which appear only once. Sequenced input: peripheral blood. The receptors shown here come from a man older than 75 with active or convalescent COVID-19.

This chain uses TRBV18 with TRBJ2-5; 10 bases agree with TRBD1. This CDR3 region has 15 residues. Germline CDR1 reads KGHSH; CDR2 reads LQKENI. With 2 bases clipped from V and 3 bases from J, the junction kept 3 bases outside the gene matches. CDR3 in amino acids: CASSPSGQGKETQYF. For the CDR3, the DNA is TGTGCCAGCTCACCATCGGGACAGGGGAAAGAGACCCAGTACTTC. Full variable domain (remainder filled in from reference TRBV18 and TRBJ2-5): NAGVMQNPRHLVRRRGQEARLRCSPMKGHSHVYWYRQLPEEGLKFMVYLQKENIIDESGMPKERFSAEFPKEGPSILRIQQVVRGDSAAYFCASSPSGQGKETQYFGPGTRLLVL.

This sequence joins TRBV15 and TRBJ2-2; TRBD2 agrees at 11 bases. The CDR3 has 17 amino acids. V trimming: 0 bases; J trimming: 7 bases; junction bases outside the gene matches: 7. CDR1 and CDR2 from the germline V gene are LNHNV and YYDKDF (reference sequence). The CDR3 is CATSRDRTSGSGGELFF. As DNA, the CDR3 is TGTGCCACCAGCAGAGATCGAACTAGCGGGAGTGGCGGGGAGCTGTTTTTT.

The chain is built from TRBV5-5 and TRBJ2-6; D possibly corresponds to TRBD1 (5 bases). V lost 1 base and J 4 bases, leaving 12 bases between the germline ends. The CDR3 runs to 16 residues. Germline V gene sequence: CDR1 SGHKS, CDR2 YYEKEE (reference sequence). This chain's CDR3 is CASSLRGPRGANVLTF. The CDR3 bases are TGTGCCAGCAGCTTGAGGGGTCCCCGGGGGGCCAACGTCCTGACTTTC. The variable domain in full, with the rest retrieved from reference TRBV5-5 and TRBJ2-6, is DAGVTQSPTHLIKTRGQQVTLRCSPISGHKSVSWYQQVLGQGPQFIFQYYEKEERGRGNFPDRFSARQFPNYSSELNVNALLLGDSALYLCASSLRGPRGANVLTFGAGSRLTVL.

V and J are TRBV13 and TRBJ2-7, with 7 bases that match TRBD2. The trim removed 5 bases at V and 1 base at J, leaving 11 bases unmatched. This CDR3 contains 16 residues. Germline V lookup: CDR1 PRHDT, CDR2 FYEKMQ (reference sequence). CDR3 loop: CASSPTPGLGSYEQYF. In nucleotides, the CDR3 is TGTGCCAGCAGCCCCACCCCCGGACTAGGATCCTACGAGCAGTACTTC.

This clone was found once. The chain has TRBV7-2 and TRBJ1-2, with 7 bases aligning to TRBD1. Germline V gene lookup returns CDR1 SGHTA and CDR2 FQGNSA. J was trimmed by 4 bases and V by 5 bases; bases with no gene match: 7. The CDR3 is 14 amino acids. The CDR3 DNA follows: TGTGCCAGCAGCATACAGGGGAACCTCTATGGCTACACCTTC. This translates into CASSIQGNLYGYTF.

This clone was counted between two and nine times. The chain joins TRBV19 to TRBJ1-2; 7 bases align to TRBD1. The CDR3 loop spans 13 amino acids. With 6 bases clipped from V and 3 bases from J, the junction kept 4 bases outside the gene matches. The germline gives CDR1 LNHDA, CDR2 SQIVND (reference sequence). CDR3 sequence: CASRSGTDYGYTF. The DNA of the CDR3 is TGTGCCAGTAGGAGTGGGACAGACTATGGCTACACCTTC.

This clone came up a few times. The rearrangement uses TRBV9 and TRBJ2-2; no definite D call. The CDR3 runs 16 residues. Germline V gene sequence: CDR1 SGDLS, CDR2 YYNGEE. Trimming left V 0 bases short and J 1 base short, with 10 bases between. This CDR3 is CASSVGLLMNTGELFF. Written as DNA, the CDR3 is TGTGCCAGCAGCGTAGGACTCCTAATGAACACCGGGGAGCTGTTTTTT.

This clone was picked up a small number of times. The V call is TRBV5-8, the J call TRBJ2-5, with a possible D match to TRBD1 (6 bases). Germline V gene lookup returns CDR1 SGHTS and CDR2 YDEGEE. V lost 3 bases to trimming and J lost 0 bases, with 12 bases between them. The CDR3 loop spans 15 amino acids. The CDR3 DNA follows: TGTGCCAGCAGCTGGCTCCGGGACAACCAAGAGACCCAGTACTTC. Its protein is CASSWLRDNQETQYF.

This sequence joins TRBV6-5 and TRBJ2-7, with 9 bases identical to TRBD2. The germline V gene has CDR1 MNHEY and CDR2 SVGAGI. J was trimmed by 4 bases and V by 7 bases; bases with no gene match: 8. This CDR3 is built from 14 residues. Written as DNA, the CDR3 is TGTGCCAGCAAACCCCTAGCGGGACGGTACGAGCAGTACTTC. It codes for CASKPLAGRYEQYF.

The rearrangement joins TRBV7-3 to TRBJ2-1; 11 bases line up with TRBD2. Trimming at V came to 5 bases and at J to 4 bases, leaving 4 bases not matched to a gene. The CDR3 is 15 residues long. Germline-derived CDR1 and CDR2 are SGHTA and FQGTGA. CDR3 in DNA: TGTGCCAGCAGCCCGACTAGCGGGAAATACAATGAGCAGTTCTTC. Protein: CASSPTSGKYNEQFF.

The J gene is TRBJ2-3, the V gene TRBV11-3, with 9 bases identical to TRBD2. CDR1 is SGHNT and CDR2 is YENEEA in the germline V gene. The CDR3 length is 14 residues. J was trimmed by 3 bases and V by 3 bases; bases with no gene match: 1. The CDR3 coding sequence is TGTGCCAGCAGCTTGGGACTAGCAACAGATACGCAGTATTTT. The encoded protein is CASSLGLATDTQYF.

The J gene is TRBJ2-1, the V gene TRBV19; D gene unclear. The V end was cut by 5 bases, the J end by 7 bases, with 9 bases between. The CDR3 length is 12 residues. The germline CDR1 and CDR2 sequences are LNHDA and SQIVND (reference sequence). CDR3 loop: CASSAHSNEQFF. The CDR3 coding sequence is TGTGCCAGTAGTGCCCACAGTAATGAGCAGTTCTTC.

The chain recombines TRBV18 with TRBJ2-3, with D unresolved. CDR1 KGHSH and CDR2 LQKENI come from the germline V gene. This CDR3 comprises 14 residues. V lost 6 bases, J lost 4 bases, and 14 bases lay in between. Written as DNA, the CDR3 is TGTGCCAGCTCCCCCCAGGTTTCGGCAGATACGCAGTATTTT. It specifies CASSPQVSADTQYF.

The gene calls are TRBV3-1 (or the pseudogene TRBV3-2) and TRBJ2-1; 8 nucleotides match TRBD2. Germline-derived CDR1 and CDR2 are LGHDT and YNNKEL (reference sequence). The CDR3 sequence is 17 residues long. V was clipped by 0 bases and J by 5 bases; unmatched bases: 9. In nucleotides, the CDR3 is TGTGCCAGCAGCCAAGAAATTGGGTCGGGACTAGACAATGAGCAGTTCTTC. Residues: CASSQEIGSGLDNEQFF.

This sequence joins TRBV6-5 and TRBJ1-1; 9 nucleotides match TRBD1. Germline CDR1 MNHEY, CDR2 SVGAGI. V shed 7 bases, J shed 6 bases, and the junction held 6 bases outside the gene matches. The CDR3 has 13 residues. As DNA, the CDR3 is TGTGCCAGCATTAAACAGGGGGCAGCTGAAGCTTTCTTT. Amino acid sequence: CASIKQGAAEAFF.

The CDR3 sequence is CASSYIQGRNGELFF. Written as DNA, the CDR3 is TGTGCCAGCAGTTACATCCAGGGTCGGAACGGGGAGCTGTTTTTT. V is TRBV6-5 and J is TRBJ2-2; tentative D call: TRBD1 (5 bases). V was shortened by 2 bases and J by 7 bases, with 14 bases between the two germline ends. Germline CDR1 is MNHEY and CDR2 is SVGAGI. There are 15 residues in the CDR3.

The rearrangement joins TRBV29-1 to TRBJ1-3; tentative D call: TRBD1 (5 bases). In germline, CDR1 is SQVTM, CDR2 ANQGSEA. The ends were cut back, 0 bases at V and 1 base at J, with 7 bases in the middle. CDR3 length equals 14 residues. CDR3 coding DNA: TGCAGCGTTGAAGATCCAGGGTCTGGAAACACCATATATTTT. It encodes CSVEDPGSGNTIYF.

The sample holds a few counts of this clone. This chain links TRBV9 with TRBJ1-3; a weak D match, TRBD1 (5 bases). Trimming removed 4 bases at V and 6 bases at J, with 14 bases between. The CDR3 length is 14 residues. The germline CDR1 and CDR2 sequences are SGDLS and YYNGEE. The DNA for the CDR3 is TGTGCCAGCAGCAAGTTTGGGGCGGAAAACACCATATATTTT. Translated, it gives CASSKFGAENTIYF.

This chain uses TRBV6-1 with TRBJ2-1; D may be TRBD2 (6 bases). Germline CDR1 and CDR2: MNHNS and SASEGT. V dropped 3 bases and J dropped 5 bases, with 14 bases sitting between them. This CDR3 spans 15 amino acids. The CDR3 is CASSDGAGGNNEQFF. The DNA of the CDR3 is TGTGCCAGCAGTGATGGGGCGGGCGGGAACAATGAGCAGTTCTTC.

The count of this clone is one. The rearrangement uses TRBV20-1 and TRBJ2-3; TRBD2 matches at 9 bases. Germline-derived CDR1 and CDR2 are DFQATT and SNEGSKA (reference sequence). The CDR3 contains 14 residues. The trim removed 3 bases at V and 3 bases at J, leaving 4 bases unmatched. The CDR3 DNA sequence: TGCAGTGCTAGTTACAGCGGGAGGACAGATACGCAGTATTTT. As protein: CSASYSGRTDTQYF.

This clone was detected once. The chain combines TRBV6-1 with TRBJ1-2; 8 bases map to TRBD1. This CDR3 region has 14 residues. After removal of 3 bases from V and 4 bases from J, the junction contained 4 bases not matched to a gene. Germline values: CDR1 MNHNS, CDR2 SASEGT. CDR3 nucleotides: TGTGCCAGCAGTGAGGACAGGGCTCCCTATGGCTACACCTTC. Translation gives CASSEDRAPYGYTF.

Comments on this clone: The same CDR3 arises from other DNA sequences in this sample as well. The chain employs TRBV12-5 and TRBJ2-7, with D maybe TRBD1 (5 bases). This CDR3 spans 14 amino acids. V dropped 1 base and J dropped 0 bases, with 7 bases sitting between them. From germline, CDR1 is LGHNT and CDR2 FRNRAP. This CDR3 reads CASGLGQSSYEQYF. CDR3 coding DNA: TGTGCTAGTGGTTTGGGACAGTCCTCCTACGAGCAGTACTTC.